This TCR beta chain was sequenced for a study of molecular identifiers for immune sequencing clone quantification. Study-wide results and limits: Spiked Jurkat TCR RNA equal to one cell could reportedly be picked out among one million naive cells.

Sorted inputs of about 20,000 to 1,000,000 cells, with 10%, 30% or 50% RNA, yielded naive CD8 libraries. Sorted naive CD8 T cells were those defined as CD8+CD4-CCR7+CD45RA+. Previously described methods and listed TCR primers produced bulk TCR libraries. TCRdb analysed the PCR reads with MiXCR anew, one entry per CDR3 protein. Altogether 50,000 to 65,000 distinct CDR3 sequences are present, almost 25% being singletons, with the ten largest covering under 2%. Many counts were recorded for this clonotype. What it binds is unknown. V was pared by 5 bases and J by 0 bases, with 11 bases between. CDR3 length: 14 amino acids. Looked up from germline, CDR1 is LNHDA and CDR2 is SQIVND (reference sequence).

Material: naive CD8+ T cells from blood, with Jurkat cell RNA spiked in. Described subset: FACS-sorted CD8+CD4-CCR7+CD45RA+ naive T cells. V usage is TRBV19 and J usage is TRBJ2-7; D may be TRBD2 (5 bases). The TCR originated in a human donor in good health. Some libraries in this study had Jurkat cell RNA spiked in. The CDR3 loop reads CASSLSGSSYEQYF. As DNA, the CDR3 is TGTGCCAGTAGTTTGTCGGGGAGCTCCTACGAGCAGTACTTC.